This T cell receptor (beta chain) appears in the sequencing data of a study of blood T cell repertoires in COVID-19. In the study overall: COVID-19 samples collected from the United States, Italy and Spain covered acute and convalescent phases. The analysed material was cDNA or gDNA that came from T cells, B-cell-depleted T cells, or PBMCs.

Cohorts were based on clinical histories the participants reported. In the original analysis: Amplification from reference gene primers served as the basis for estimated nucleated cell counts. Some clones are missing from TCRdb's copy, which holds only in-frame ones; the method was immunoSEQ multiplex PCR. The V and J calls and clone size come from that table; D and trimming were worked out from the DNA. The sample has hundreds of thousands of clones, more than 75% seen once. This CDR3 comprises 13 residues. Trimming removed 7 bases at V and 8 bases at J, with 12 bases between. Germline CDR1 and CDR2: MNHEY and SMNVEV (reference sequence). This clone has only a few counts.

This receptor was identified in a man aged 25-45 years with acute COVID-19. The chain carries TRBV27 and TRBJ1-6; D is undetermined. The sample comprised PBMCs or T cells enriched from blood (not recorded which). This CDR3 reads CASTGGSYSPLHF. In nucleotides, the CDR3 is TGTGCCAGCACGGGAGGTTCCTATTCACCCCTCCACTTT.